The 4 T cell receptor beta chains given below trace back to one sample, sequenced in a study of graft-versus-host responses after intestinal transplantation (dated by TCRdb to the early 2020s). For these TCRs, the target antigens are not known. This specimen's time point label, interpreted: cells obtained before transplantation from donor or recipient. Library preparation used the immunoSEQ multiplex PCR assay. The source is immuneACCESS, and TCRdb retained only in-frame sequences with V and J called. Part of the clones is not carried over; for the studies checked, unresolved V genes explain less than half of this, and the remainder is unexplained. The sample records over 100,000 clones, over 85% of which are singletons. More than 0.095% of the sample belongs to the ten largest clones. The sample in question was unstimulated CD4+ T cells sorted from spleen or lymph node cells, obtained before intestinal transplant. These TCRs come from a human donor who received an intestinal transplant.

J is TRBJ2-3 and V is TRBV7-2; maybe TRBD2 (6 bases). Germline V gene lookup returns CDR1 SGHTA and CDR2 FQGNSA. V lost 3 bases, J lost 3 bases, and 13 bases lay in between. CDR3 length equals 15 residues. The CDR3 nucleotides are TGTGCCAGCAGCTTTGCGGGGAGTTTAACAGATACGCAGTATTTT. It translates to CASSFAGSLTDTQYF.

The CDR3 reads CASSPSQGVKADTQYF. Here the CDR3 DNA reads TGTGCCAGCAGTCCCTCCCAGGGGGTCAAGGCAGATACGCAGTATTTT. The V call is TRBV27, the J call TRBJ2-3; TRBD1 matches 7 bases. The germline CDR1 and CDR2 sequences are MNHEY and SMNVEV (reference sequence). J lost 4 bases, V lost 5 bases, and 12 bases had no gene match. This CDR3 is 16 amino acids long.

The V call is TRBV5-1, the J call TRBJ2-7, with TRBD2 identical over 13 bases. J gave up 7 bases and V 3 bases, and 10 bases lay outside the gene matches. The V gene's germline CDR1 is SGHRS and CDR2 YFSETQ. The CDR3 has 16 amino acids. The CDR3 DNA reads as TGCGCCAGCAGCTCACTAGCGGGAGGGCCTCCAGGAGAGCAGTACTTC. Amino acids: CASSSLAGGPPGEQYF.

This sequence joins TRBV18 and TRBJ2-5; possibly TRBD1 or TRBD2 for D (5 bases each). Germline loops: CDR1 KGHSH, CDR2 LQKENI. V shed 0 bases and J shed 4 bases, with 12 bases lying between them. The CDR3 is 15 residues long. The CDR3: CASSPPRGIGETQYF. CDR3 DNA sequence: TGTGCCAGCTCACCACCGAGGGGAATCGGAGAGACCCAGTACTTC.